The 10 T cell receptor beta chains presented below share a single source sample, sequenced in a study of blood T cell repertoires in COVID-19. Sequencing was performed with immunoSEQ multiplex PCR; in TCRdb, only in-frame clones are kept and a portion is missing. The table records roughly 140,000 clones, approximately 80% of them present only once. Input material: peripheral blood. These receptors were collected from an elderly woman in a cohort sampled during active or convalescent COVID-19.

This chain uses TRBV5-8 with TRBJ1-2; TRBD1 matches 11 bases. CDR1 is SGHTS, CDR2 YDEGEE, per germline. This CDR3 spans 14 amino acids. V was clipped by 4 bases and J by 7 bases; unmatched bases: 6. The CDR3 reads CASSPWDRGSGYTF. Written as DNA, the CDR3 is TGTGCCAGCAGCCCGTGGGACAGGGGGTCTGGCTACACCTTC. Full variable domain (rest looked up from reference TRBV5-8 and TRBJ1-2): EAGVTQSPTHLIKTRGQQATLRCSPISGHTSVYWYQQALGLGLQFLLWYDEGEERNRGNFPPRFSGRQFPNYSSELNVNALELEDSALYLCASSPWDRGSGYTFGSGTRLTVV.

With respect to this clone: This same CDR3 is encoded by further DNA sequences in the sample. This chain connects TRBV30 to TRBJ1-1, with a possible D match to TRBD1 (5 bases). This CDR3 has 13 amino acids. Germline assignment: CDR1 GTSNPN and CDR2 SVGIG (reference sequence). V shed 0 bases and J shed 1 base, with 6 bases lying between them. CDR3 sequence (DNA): TGTGCCTGGAGTGTGCAGGGGAACACTGAAGCTTTCTTT. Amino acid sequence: CAWSVQGNTEAFF. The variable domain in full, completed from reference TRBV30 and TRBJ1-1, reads SQTIHQWPATLVQPVGSPLSLECTVEGTSNPNLYWYRQAAGRGLQLLFYSVGIGQISSEVPQNLSASRPQDRQFILSSKKLLLSDSGFYLCAWSVQGNTEAFFGQGTRLTVV.

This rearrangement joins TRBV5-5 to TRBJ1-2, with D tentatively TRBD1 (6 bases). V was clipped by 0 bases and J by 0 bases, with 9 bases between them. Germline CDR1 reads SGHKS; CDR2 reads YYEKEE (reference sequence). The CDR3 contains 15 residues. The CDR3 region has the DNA TGTGCCAGCAGCTTGGGACAGGCGCCTAACTATGGCTACACCTTC. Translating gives CASSLGQAPNYGYTF.

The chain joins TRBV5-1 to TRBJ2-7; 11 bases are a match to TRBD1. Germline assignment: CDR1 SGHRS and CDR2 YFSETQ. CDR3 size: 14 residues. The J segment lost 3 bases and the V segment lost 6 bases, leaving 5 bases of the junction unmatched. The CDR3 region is CASKKGQGVYEQYF. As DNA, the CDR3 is TGCGCCAGCAAAAAGGGACAGGGGGTCTACGAGCAGTACTTC. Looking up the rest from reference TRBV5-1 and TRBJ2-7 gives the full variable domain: KAGVTQTPRYLIKTRGQQVTLSCSPISGHRSVSWYQQTPGQGLQFLFEYFSETQRNKGNFPGRFSGRQFSNSRSEMNVSTLELGDSALYLCASKKGQGVYEQYFGPGTRLTVT.

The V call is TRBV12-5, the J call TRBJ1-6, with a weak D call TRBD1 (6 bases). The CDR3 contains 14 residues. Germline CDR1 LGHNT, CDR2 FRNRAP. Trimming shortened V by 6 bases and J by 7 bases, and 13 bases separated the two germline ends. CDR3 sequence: CASGLGTSNSPLHF. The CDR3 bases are TGTGCTAGTGGCCTCGGGACAAGCAATTCACCCCTCCACTTT.

For the CDR3, the DNA is TGTGCCAGCAGCTTAGGTGGACTAGCGGGGGGGCACGGTGAGACCCAGTACTTC. This codes for CASSLGGLAGGHGETQYF. This chain connects TRBV7-6 to TRBJ2-5; 15 positions agree with TRBD2. The junction had 8 bases not matched to a gene; V was cut back by 1 base and J by 5 bases. This CDR3 comprises 18 residues. Per germline, CDR1 SGHVS and CDR2 FNYEAQ.

The CDR3 DNA sequence: TGTGCCAGCAGTCCTATACAGGGGGGAAGAGCTTTCTTT. Translating gives CASSPIQGGRAFF. The chain employs TRBV28 and TRBJ1-1; TRBD1 agrees at 8 bases. The CDR3 has 13 amino acids. Germline CDR1 reads MDHEN; CDR2 reads SYDVKM. V lost 5 bases, J lost 10 bases, and 9 bases stayed unmatched.

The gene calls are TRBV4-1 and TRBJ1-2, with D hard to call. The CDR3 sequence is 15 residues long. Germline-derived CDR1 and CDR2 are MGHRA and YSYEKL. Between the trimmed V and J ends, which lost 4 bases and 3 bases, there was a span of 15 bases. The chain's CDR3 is CASSPTPIPDYGYTF. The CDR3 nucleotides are TGCGCCAGCAGCCCGACACCTATCCCGGACTATGGCTACACCTTC.

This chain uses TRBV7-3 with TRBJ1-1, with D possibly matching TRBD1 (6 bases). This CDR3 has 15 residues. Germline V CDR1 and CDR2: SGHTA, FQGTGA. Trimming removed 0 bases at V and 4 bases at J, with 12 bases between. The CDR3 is CASSLTGGGSTEAFF. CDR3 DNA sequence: TGTGCCAGCAGCTTAACCGGGGGCGGGAGCACTGAAGCTTTCTTT.

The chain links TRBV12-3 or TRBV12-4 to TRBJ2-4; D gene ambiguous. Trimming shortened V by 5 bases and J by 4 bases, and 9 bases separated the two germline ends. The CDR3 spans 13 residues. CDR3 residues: CASSTRGKNIQYF. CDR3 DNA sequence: TGTGCCAGCAGTACTCGCGGTAAAAACATTCAGTACTTC.